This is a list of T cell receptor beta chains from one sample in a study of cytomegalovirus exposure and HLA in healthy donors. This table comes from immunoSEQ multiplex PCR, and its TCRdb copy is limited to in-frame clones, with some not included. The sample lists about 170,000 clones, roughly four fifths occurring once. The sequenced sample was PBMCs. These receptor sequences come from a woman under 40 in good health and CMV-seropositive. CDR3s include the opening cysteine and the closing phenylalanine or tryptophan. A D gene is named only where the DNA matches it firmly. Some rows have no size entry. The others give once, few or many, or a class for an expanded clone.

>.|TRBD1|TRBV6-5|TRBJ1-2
CASRAGTGVNGYTF
TGTGCCAGCAGAGCCGGGACAGGGGTCAATGGCTACACCTTC
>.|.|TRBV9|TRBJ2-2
CASSSTGNTGELFF
TGTGCCAGCAGCTCCACGGGGAACACCGGGGAGCTGTTTTTT
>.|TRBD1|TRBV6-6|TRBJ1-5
CASSPSRQGSNQPQHF
TGTGCCAGCAGTCCTAGCCGACAGGGTAGCAATCAGCCCCAGCATTTT
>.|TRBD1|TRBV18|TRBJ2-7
CASSPPAGGWDEQYF
TGTGCCAGCTCACCACCGGCAGGGGGCTGGGACGAGCAGTACTTC
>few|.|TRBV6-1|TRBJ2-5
CASSGGLIETQYF
TGTGCCAGCAGTGGGGGCTTGATCGAGACCCAGTACTTC
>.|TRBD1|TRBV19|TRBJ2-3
CASRGQGEDTQYF
TGTGCCAGTAGGGGACAGGGGGAAGATACGCAGTATTTT
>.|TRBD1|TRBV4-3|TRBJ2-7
CASSHHRDRASYEQYF
TGCGCCAGCAGCCACCACCGGGACAGGGCTTCCTACGAGCAGTACTTC
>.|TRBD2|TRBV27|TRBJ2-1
CASSLLSTSGSKGDEQFF
TGTGCCAGCAGTTTACTATCGACTAGCGGGAGTAAAGGTGATGAGCAGTTCTTC
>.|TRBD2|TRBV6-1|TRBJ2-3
CASSGAGAGTDTQYF
TGTGCCAGCAGTGGGGCGGGAGCGGGGACAGATACGCAGTATTTT
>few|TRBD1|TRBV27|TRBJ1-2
CASGQGTNYGYTF
TGTGCCAGCGGACAGGGGACTAACTATGGCTACACCTTC
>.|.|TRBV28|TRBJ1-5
CASSSRQRGFNQPQHF
TGTGCCAGCAGTTCGCGCCAGCGGGGGTTCAATCAGCCCCAGCATTTT
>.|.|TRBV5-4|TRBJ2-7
CASSFDRGGYQCF
TGTGCCAGCAGCTTCGACAGGGGAGGGTACCAGTGCTTC
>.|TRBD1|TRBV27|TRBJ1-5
CATSTGVHQPQHF
TGTGCCACCTCGACAGGGGTCCATCAGCCCCAGCATTTT
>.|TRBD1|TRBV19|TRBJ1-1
CASSIETGVRSTEAFF
TGTGCCAGTAGTATAGAGACAGGGGTGAGGAGCACTGAAGCTTTCTTT
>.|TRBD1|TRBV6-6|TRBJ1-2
CASSYSSRGHGYTF
TGTGCCAGCAGTTACTCAAGCAGGGGGCATGGCTACACCTTC
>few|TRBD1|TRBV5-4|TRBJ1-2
CASSSGLPGQGAAGYTF
TGTGCCAGCAGCTCCGGACTTCCGGGACAGGGGGCCGCTGGCTACACCTTC
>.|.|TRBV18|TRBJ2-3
CASSPPGQGNTDTQYF
TGTGCCAGCTCACCACCGGGGCAGGGGAACACAGATACGCAGTATTTT
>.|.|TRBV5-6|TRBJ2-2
CASSRPTGGGGELFF
TGTGCCAGCAGTCGTCCTACCGGAGGTGGTGGGGAGCTGTTTTTT
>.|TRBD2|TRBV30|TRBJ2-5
CARAGGGTQYF
TGTGCCCGGGCTGGGGGGGGGACCCAGTACTTC
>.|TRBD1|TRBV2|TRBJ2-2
CASRPGTGAKNGHTGELFF
TGTGCCAGCAGACCCGGGACAGGGGCGAAAAACGGTCACACCGGGGAGCTGTTTTTT
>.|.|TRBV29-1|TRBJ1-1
CSVQPGAGVNTEAFF
TGCAGCGTTCAGCCAGGGGCGGGGGTGAACACTGAAGCTTTCTTT
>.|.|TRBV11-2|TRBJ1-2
CASSPLQGNYGYTF
TGTGCCAGCAGCCCCCTTCAGGGGAACTATGGCTACACCTTC
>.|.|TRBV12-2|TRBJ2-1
CASRLRSLAGGTNEQFF
TGTGCAAGTCGCTTAAGATCTCTAGCGGGGGGCACCAATGAGCAGTTCTTC
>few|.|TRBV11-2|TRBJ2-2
CASSLYTGELFF
TGTGCCAGCAGCTTATATACCGGGGAGCTGTTTTTT
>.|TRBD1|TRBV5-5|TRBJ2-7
CASSLNRGPPEGEQYF
TGTGCCAGCAGCTTGAACAGGGGTCCCCCAGAGGGCGAGCAGTACTTC
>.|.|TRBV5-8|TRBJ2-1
CASSHSSLTTYNEQFF
TGTGCCAGCAGCCATTCTAGCCTAACTACGTACAATGAGCAGTTCTTC
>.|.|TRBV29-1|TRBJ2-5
CSVDRGLQETQYF
TGCAGCGTTGATCGGGGATTACAAGAGACCCAGTACTTC
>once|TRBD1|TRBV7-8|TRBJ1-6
CASSPRTGEFPLHF
TGTGCCAGCAGCCCAAGGACAGGGGAATTCCCCCTCCACTTT
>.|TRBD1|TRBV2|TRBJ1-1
CASTGQGMNTEAFF
TGTGCCAGCACCGGACAGGGGATGAACACTGAAGCTTTCTTT
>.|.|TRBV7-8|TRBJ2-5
CASPPRAAQETQYF
TGTGCCAGTCCTCCCAGGGCGGCCCAAGAGACCCAGTACTTC
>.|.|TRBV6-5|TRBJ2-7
CASSYLQGEHEQYF
TGTGCCAGCAGTTACTTACAGGGAGAGCACGAGCAGTACTTC
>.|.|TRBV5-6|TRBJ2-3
CASSLGTPGTDTQYF
TGTGCCAGCAGCTTGGGGACTCCGGGCACAGATACGCAGTATTTT
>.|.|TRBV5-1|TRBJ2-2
CASSLSGGNTGELFF
TGCGCCAGCAGCTTGAGCGGTGGGAACACCGGGGAGCTGTTTTTT
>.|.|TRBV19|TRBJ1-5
CATSGVASNQPQHF
TGTGCCACTTCAGGCGTCGCTAGCAATCAGCCCCAGCATTTT
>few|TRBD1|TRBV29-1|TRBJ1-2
CSVAGQTNNYGYTF
TGCAGCGTCGCGGGACAGACGAATAACTATGGCTACACCTTC
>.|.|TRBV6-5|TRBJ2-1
CASSRGSSYNEQFF
TGTGCCAGCAGTCGGGGGAGCTCCTACAATGAGCAGTTCTTC
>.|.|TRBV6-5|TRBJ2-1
CASSRYDEQFF
TGTGCCAGCAGCCGCTACGATGAGCAGTTCTTC
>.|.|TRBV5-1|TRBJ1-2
CASSLGGTSLYGYTF
TGCGCCAGCAGCTTGGGCGGGACGAGCCTCTATGGCTACACCTTC
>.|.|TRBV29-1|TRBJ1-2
CSVDRGGPYGYTF
TGCAGCGTTGATAGGGGAGGACCCTATGGCTACACCTTC
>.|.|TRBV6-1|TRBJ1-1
CASRVQGNTEAFF
TGTGCCAGCAGGGTGCAGGGGAACACTGAAGCTTTCTTT
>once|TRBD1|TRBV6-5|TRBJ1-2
CASSSTGGGGYTF
TGTGCCAGCAGCTCAACAGGGGGCGGAGGCTACACCTTC
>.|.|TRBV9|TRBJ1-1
CASSREASTEAFF
TGTGCCAGCAGCAGGGAGGCTAGCACTGAAGCTTTCTTT
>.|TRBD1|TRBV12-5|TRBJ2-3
CASGLVQGFEDTQYF
TGTGCTAGTGGTTTGGTACAGGGGTTCGAAGATACGCAGTATTTT
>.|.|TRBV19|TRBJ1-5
CASSTTHRVFNDQPQHF
TGTGCCAGTAGTACGACCCACAGGGTCTTCAATGATCAGCCCCAGCATTTT
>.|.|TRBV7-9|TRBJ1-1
CASSLDREAFF
TGTGCCAGCAGCCTAGACAGAGAAGCTTTCTTT
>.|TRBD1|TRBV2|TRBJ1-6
CASIRGQMNSPLHF
TGTGCCAGCATTAGGGGACAGATGAATTCACCCCTCCACTTT
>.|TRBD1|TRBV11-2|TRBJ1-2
CASSLAQGALGYTF
TGTGCCAGCAGCTTAGCACAGGGGGCGTTAGGCTACACCTTC
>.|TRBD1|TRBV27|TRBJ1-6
CASRTGQGMGSPLHF
TGTGCCAGCAGAACGGGACAGGGAATGGGTTCACCCCTCCACTTT
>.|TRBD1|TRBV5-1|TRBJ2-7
CASSLGQGASYEQYF
TGCGCCAGCAGCTTGGGTCAGGGGGCATCCTACGAGCAGTACTTC
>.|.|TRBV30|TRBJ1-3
CAWSVLGREDTIYF
TGTGCCTGGAGTGTACTTGGCAGGGAAGACACCATATATTTT
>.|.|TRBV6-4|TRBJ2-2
CASSHRAETGELFF
TGTGCCAGCAGCCACAGGGCGGAGACCGGGGAGCTGTTTTTT
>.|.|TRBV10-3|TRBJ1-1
CAISVSGDGTEAFF
TGTGCCATCAGTGTATCGGGAGATGGCACTGAAGCTTTCTTT